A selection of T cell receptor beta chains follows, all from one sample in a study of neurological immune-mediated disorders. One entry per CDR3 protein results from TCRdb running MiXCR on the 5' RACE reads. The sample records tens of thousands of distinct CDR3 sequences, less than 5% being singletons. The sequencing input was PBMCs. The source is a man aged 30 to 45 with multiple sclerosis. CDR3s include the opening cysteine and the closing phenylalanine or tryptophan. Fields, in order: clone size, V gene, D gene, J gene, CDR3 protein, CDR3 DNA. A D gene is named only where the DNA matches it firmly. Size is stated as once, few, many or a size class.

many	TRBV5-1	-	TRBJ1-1	CASSLEPDGEAFF	TGCGCCAGCAGCTTAGAGCCGGACGGTGAAGCTTTCTTT
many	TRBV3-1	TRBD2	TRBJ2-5	CASSRGTSGGAGTQYF	TGTGCCAGCAGCCGCGGGACTAGCGGGGGGGCTGGGACCCAGTACTTC
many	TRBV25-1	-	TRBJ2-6	CASRSLDYSGANVLTF	TGTGCCAGCAGGAGTCTGGACTACTCTGGGGCCAACGTCCTGACTTTC
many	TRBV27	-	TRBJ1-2	CASSPPGANYGYTF	TGTGCCAGCAGTCCCCCGGGGGCTAACTATGGCTACACCTTC
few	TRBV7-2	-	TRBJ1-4	CASSRPGEKLFF	TGTGCCAGCAGCCGACCTGGGGAAAAACTGTTTTTT
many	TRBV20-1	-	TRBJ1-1	CSAPHNTEAFF	TGCAGTGCTCCTCACAACACTGAAGCTTTCTTT
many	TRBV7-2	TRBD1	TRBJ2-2	CASRQGHTGELFF	TGTGCCAGTCGACAGGGTCACACCGGGGAGCTGTTTTTT
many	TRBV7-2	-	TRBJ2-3	CASSLGRGPPSTDTQYF	TGTGCCAGCAGCTTAGGGCGGGGTCCTCCTAGCACAGATACGCAGTATTTT
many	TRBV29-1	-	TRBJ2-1	CSLGGQGYYNEQFF	TGCAGCCTTGGGGGGCAGGGGTATTACAATGAGCAGTTCTTC
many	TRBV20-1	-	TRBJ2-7	CSASIGFDYEQYF	TGCAGTGCTAGTATAGGTTTCGACTACGAGCAGTACTTC
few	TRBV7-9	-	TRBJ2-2	CASSFGGTSGGELFF	TGTGCCAGCAGCTTTGGGGGGACGAGCGGCGGGGAGCTGTTTTTT
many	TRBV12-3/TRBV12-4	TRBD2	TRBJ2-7	CASSLSGAGSYEQYF	TGTGCCAGCAGTTTAAGCGGGGCTGGATCCTACGAGCAGTACTTC